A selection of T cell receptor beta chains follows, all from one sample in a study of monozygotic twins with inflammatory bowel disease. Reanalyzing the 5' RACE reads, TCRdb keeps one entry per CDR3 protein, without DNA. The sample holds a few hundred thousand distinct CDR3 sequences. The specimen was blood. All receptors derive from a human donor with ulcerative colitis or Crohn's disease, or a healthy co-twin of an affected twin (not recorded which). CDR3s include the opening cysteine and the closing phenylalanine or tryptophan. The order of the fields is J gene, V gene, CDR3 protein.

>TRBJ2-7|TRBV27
CASSSGGGPYEQYF
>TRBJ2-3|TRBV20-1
CSATKRGGSTDTQYF
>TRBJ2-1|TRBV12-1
CASSFPITGPDNEQFF
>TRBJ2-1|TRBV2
CATWTSGGDNEQFF
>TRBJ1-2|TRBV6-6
CASSSTGNYGYTF
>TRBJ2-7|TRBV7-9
CASSSTGQGSYEQYF
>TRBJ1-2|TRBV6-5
CASSYSGQGNYGYTF
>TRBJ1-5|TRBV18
CASSPRSNQPQHF
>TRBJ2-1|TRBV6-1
CASSGQGYYNEQFF
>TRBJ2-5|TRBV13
CASSFLGLYQETQYF
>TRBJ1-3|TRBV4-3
CASSQFPPLSGNTIYF
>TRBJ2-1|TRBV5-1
CASSLQGNELFF
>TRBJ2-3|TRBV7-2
CASSLARLAKDTQYF
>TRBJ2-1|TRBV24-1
CATSDFIGTQFF
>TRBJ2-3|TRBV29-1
CSVEFDTSTDTQYF
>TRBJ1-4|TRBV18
CASSPQWGTANEKLFF
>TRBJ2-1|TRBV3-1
CASSPRTGGYNEQFF
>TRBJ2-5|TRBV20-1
CSARGLAGGMGETQYF
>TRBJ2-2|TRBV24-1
CATSVTGGTGELFF
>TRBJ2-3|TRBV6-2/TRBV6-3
CASSSGLAGGPGTDTQYF
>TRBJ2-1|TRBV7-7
CASSSDTDEQFF
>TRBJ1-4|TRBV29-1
CSVERSEKLFF
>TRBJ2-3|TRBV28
CASSSMTVVQGDTQYF
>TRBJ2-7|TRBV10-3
CAISDLLAGGSNYEQYF
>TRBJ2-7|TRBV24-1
CATSDSRRRYEQYF
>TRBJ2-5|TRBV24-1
CATSRAGSETQYF
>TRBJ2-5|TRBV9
CASSSFTGGWETQYF
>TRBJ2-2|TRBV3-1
CASSSWENTGELFF
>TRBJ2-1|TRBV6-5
CASSLSGRRYNEQFF
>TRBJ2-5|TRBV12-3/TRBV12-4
CASSLIDRGQETQYF
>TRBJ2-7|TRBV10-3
CAIRIGLGIGEQYF
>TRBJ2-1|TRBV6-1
CASSTDLPNYNEQFF
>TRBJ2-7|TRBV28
CASSFISGRSSYEQYF
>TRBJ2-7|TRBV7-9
CASSRRTGKNAYEQYF
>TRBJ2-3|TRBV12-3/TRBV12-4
CASSHGGARADTQYF
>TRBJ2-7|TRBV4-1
CASSQEVGGWDEQYF
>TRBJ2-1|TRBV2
CASNAYNEQFF
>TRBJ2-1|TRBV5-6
CASRVLHNEQFF
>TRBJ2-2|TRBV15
CATAPLVAGELFF
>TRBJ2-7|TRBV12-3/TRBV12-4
CASSPTGYNSYEQYF
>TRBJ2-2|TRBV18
CASSPRQSSNTGELFF
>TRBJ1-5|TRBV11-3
CASSFTNPGQGERSNQPQHF
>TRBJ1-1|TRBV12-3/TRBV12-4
CASAQTGGLTEAFF
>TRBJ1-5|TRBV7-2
CASSHTGGVPQPQHF